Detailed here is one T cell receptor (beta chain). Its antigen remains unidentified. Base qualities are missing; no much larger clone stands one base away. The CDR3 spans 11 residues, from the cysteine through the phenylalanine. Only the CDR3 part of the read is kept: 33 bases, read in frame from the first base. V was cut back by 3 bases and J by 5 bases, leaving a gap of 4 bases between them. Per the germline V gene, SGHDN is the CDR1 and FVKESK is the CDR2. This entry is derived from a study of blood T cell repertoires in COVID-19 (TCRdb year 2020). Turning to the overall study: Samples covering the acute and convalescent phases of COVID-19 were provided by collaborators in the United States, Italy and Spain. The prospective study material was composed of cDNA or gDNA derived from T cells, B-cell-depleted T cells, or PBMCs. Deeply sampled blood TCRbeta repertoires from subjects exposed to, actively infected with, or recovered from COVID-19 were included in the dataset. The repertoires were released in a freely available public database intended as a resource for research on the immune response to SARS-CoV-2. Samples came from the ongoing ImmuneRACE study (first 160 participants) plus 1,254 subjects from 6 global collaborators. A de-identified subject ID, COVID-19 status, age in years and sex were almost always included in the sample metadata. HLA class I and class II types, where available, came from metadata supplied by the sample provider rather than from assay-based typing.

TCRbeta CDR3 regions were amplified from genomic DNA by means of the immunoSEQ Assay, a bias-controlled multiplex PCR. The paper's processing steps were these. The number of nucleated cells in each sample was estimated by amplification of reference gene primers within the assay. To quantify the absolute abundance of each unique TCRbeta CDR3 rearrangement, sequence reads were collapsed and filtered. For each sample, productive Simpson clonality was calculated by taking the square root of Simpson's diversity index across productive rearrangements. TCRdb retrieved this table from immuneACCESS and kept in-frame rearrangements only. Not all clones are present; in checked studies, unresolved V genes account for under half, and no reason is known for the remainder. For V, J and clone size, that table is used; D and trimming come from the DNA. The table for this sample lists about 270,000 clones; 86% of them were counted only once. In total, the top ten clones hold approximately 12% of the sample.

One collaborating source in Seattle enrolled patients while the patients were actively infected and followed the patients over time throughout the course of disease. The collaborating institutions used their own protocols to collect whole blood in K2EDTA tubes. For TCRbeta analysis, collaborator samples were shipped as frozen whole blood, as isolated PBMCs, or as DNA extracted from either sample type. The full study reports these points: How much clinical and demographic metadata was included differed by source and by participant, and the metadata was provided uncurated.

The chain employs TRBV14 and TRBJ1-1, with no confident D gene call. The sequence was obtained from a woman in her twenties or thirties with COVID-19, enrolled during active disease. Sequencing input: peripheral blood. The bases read TGTGCCAGCAGCCAGGCAACTGAAGCTTTCTTT. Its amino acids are CASSQATEAFF.